This T cell receptor (beta chain) stems from a study of blood T cell repertoires in COVID-19. The wider study: Acute-phase and convalescent COVID-19 samples originated in the United States, Italy and Spain. Sources were T cells, B-cell-depleted T cells, or PBMCs; the material itself was cDNA or gDNA.

One Seattle source followed patients from active infection through their disease course. Authors' processing steps: It was from reference gene primer amplification that nucleated cell counts were estimated. The protocol was immunoSEQ multiplex PCR, while the TCRdb copy is restricted to in-frame clones and leaves out a portion. V and J calls and clone size come straight from that table; D and trimming were deduced from the DNA. The table shows some 270,000 clones, with 86% occurring only once. Per the germline V gene, CDR1 is KGHSH and CDR2 is LQKENI. CDR3 length equals 15 residues. V lost 2 bases and J 0 bases, leaving 8 bases between the germline ends.

This chain uses TRBV18 with TRBJ1-3; no clear D. The TCR originated in a woman aged 80 or over with COVID-19, enrolled during active disease. Sequencing used peripheral blood. CDR3 nucleotides: TGTGCCAGCTCACCAATACAAAGCTCTGGAAACACCATATATTTT. This sequence encodes CASSPIQSSGNTIYF. Full variable domain (outside the CDR3, taken from reference TRBV18 and TRBJ1-3): NAGVMQNPRHLVRRRGQEARLRCSPMKGHSHVYWYRQLPEEGLKFMVYLQKENIIDESGMPKERFSAEFPKEGPSILRIQQVVRGDSAAYFCASSPIQSSGNTIYFGEGSWLTVV.